The 8 T cell receptor beta chains given below trace back to one sample, sequenced in a study of human T cells and chemical hapten exposure. TCRdb reprocessed the RACE reads via MiXCR and lists one record per CDR3 protein. Of fewer than 140,000 distinct CDR3 sequences listed, roughly 12% are singletons. Time point specified: pre-sensitization, week 0. Regarding treatment: therapeutic diphenylcyclopropenone sensitization with weekly scalp DPC. The sample here was whole blood, taken in connection with sensitization to the hapten diphenylcyclopropenone (DPC). The receptors shown here come from a woman aged 45-60 years with alopecia areata. Some clones in this sample may be carry-over from other donors' samples.

This clonotype was observed at least ten times. The chain links TRBV11-2 to TRBJ2-7, with TRBD1 matching 10 bases. The J segment lost 5 bases and the V segment lost 5 bases, leaving 18 bases of the junction unmatched. The length of the CDR3 is 18 residues. The V gene's germline CDR1 is SGHAT and CDR2 FQNNGV. Here the CDR3 reads CASSTIHRDRGNKDEQYF. Here the CDR3 DNA reads TGTGCCAGCAGCACCATCCACCGGGACAGGGGTAATAAGGACGAGCAGTACTTC.

In this sample, this clonotype turned up a few times. This sequence joins TRBV27 and TRBJ2-7, with 12 bases lining up with TRBD1. The CDR3 has 14 residues. V lost 4 bases, J lost 7 bases, and 5 bases stayed unmatched. Germline CDR1 and CDR2: MNHEY and SMNVEV (reference sequence). The chain's CDR3 is CASSWGQGAGEQYF. As DNA, the CDR3 is TGTGCCAGCAGTTGGGGACAGGGGGCAGGGGAGCAGTACTTC.

This sequence joins TRBV12-3 or TRBV12-4 and TRBJ2-3, with TRBD1 identical over 8 bases. CDR3 length: 16 residues. The J segment lost 6 bases and the V segment lost 7 bases, leaving 15 bases of the junction unmatched. Here the CDR3 DNA reads TGTGCCAGCATCCACTTGACGACAGGGGTGGGCGATACGCAGTATTTT. As protein: CASIHLTTGVGDTQYF.

CDR3 nucleotides: TGTGCCAGCAGTTACAGGCAGCGCAATCAGCCCCAGCATTTT. Residues: CASSYRQRNQPQHF. The chain combines TRBV6-6 with TRBJ1-5, with D uncertain. The CDR3 has 14 residues. CDR1 is MNHNY, CDR2 SVGAGI, per germline (reference sequence). V was cut by 2 bases and J by 2 bases, with 7 bases left in between.

Only a few counts were recorded for this clonotype. The chain links TRBV6-2 or TRBV6-3 to TRBJ2-3, with no clear D. Germline V lookup: CDR1 MNHEY, CDR2 SVGEGT. The CDR3 is 14 amino acids. V dropped 8 bases and J dropped 2 bases, with 14 bases sitting between them. As DNA, the CDR3 is TGTGCCAGCTCCGCCGTACAGAACACAGATACGCAGTATTTT. It yields the protein CASSAVQNTDTQYF.

This clonotype was seen ten or more times. This chain connects TRBV10-2 to TRBJ1-2; D is possibly TRBD1 (6 bases). This CDR3 has 15 residues. V was shortened by 3 bases and J by 7 bases, with 18 bases between the two germline ends. Germline V lookup: CDR1 WSHSY, CDR2 SAAADI. This chain's CDR3 is CASSDGGRFSGGYTF. As DNA, the CDR3 is TGCGCCAGCAGTGACGGGGGGCGATTCTCCGGTGGCTACACCTTC.

This clonotype has more than one count but fewer than ten. The rearrangement joins TRBV7-2 to TRBJ1-5; the D gene is possibly TRBD1 (6 bases). The CDR3 consists of 15 residues. CDR1 and CDR2 (germline): SGHTA, FQGNSA. Between the trimmed V and J ends, which lost 5 bases and 3 bases, there was a span of 14 bases. The CDR3 is CASSQTGGSNQPQHF. In nucleotides, the CDR3 is TGTGCCAGCAGCCAGACAGGCGGGTCCAATCAGCCCCAGCATTTT.

This clonotype was counted a few times. The chain employs TRBV12-3 or TRBV12-4 and TRBJ2-5; 7 bases align to TRBD1. Unmatched junction bases numbered 9, after V lost 6 bases and J lost 5 bases. This CDR3 is 14 amino acids long. The CDR3 is CASRYRGRIETQYF. The CDR3 DNA reads TGTGCCAGCAGATACAGGGGTCGGATCGAGACCCAGTACTTC.